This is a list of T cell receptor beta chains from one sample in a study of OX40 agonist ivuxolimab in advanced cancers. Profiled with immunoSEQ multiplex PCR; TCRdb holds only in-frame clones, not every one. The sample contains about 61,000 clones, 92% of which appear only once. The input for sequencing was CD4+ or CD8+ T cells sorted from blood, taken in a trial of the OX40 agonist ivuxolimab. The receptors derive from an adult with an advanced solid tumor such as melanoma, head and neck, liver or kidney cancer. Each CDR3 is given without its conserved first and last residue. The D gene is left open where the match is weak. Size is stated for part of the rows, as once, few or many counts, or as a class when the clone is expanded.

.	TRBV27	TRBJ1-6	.	AVKSGQTNSPLH
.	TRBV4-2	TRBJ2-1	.	ASSQAGGGDEQF
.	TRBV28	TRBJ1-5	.	ASSLMVVDQPQH
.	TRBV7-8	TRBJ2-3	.	ASSFPPTGPLSTDTQY
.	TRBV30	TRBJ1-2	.	AWSYEEGGPYGYT
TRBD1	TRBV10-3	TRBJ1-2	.	AISEVQGVTGNYGYT
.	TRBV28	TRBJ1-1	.	ASSFSVLGPTEAF
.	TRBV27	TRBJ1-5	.	ASSLSSGLWPQH
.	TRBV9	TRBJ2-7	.	ASSAGYEQY
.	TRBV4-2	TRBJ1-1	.	ASSQSQFMNTEAF
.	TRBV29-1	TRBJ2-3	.	SVGGQY
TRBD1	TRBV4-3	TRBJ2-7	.	ASSQGTGRYEQY
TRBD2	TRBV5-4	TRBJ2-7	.	ASSPPGGPGEQY
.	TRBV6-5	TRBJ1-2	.	ASRPLPGGYT
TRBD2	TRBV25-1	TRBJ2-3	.	ASSEWREGVGDTQY
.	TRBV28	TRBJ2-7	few	ASSLGPIEQY
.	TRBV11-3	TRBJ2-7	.	ASRGSSYEQY
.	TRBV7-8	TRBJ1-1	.	ASSLRRVRTEAF
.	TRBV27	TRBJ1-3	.	ASGTSGNTIY
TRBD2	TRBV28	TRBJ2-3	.	ASSLSLAGITDTQY
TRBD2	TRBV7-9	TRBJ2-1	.	ASSLGGLAGDNEQF
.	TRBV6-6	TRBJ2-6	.	ASSNLDRSGANVLT
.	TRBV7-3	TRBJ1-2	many	ASSLGIGYGYT
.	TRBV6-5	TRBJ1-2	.	ASSYRESNYGYT
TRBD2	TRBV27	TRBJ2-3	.	ASSRLAGVGTQY
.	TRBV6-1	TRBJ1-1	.	ASSEPIGQTIRTEAF
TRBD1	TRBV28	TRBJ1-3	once	ASSFDPTGSGNTIY
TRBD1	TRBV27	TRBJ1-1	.	ASSWTQGAQGEAF
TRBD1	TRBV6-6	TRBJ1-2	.	ASRGTADYGYT
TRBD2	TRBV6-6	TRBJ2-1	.	ASSSGRAGVEQF
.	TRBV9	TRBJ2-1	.	ASSSSSYNEQF
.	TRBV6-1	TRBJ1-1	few	ASTLNTEAF
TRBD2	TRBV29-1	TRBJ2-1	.	SVESSGRNNEQF
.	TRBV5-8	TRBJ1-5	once	ASSLRGYDQPQH
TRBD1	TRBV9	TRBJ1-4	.	ASSATGATNEKLF